This T cell receptor beta chain was sequenced during a study of identical twins. TCRdb re-analysed the 5' RACE reads in MiXCR, keeping a single row per CDR3 protein. The sample holds some 230,000 distinct CDR3 sequences; over 5% are singletons and the top ten take approximately 14%. These data were likewise used in another study, on T cells expressing NK-cell markers.

The clonotype was recovered from a woman aged 18-29 years in good health. Sequenced sample: CD8+ T cells sorted from blood.

The CDR3 here is CASSFRGEAGHTIYF. CDR3 DNA sequence: TGTGCCAGCAGCTTCAGGGGTGAAGCTGGGCACACCATATATTTT. The V gene is TRBV7-6, the J gene TRBJ1-3; D possibly corresponds to TRBD1 (6 bases). Trimming stripped 3 bases from V and 8 bases from J, with 17 bases between. CDR3 length: 15 amino acids. Germline CDR1 SGHVS, CDR2 FNYEAQ.